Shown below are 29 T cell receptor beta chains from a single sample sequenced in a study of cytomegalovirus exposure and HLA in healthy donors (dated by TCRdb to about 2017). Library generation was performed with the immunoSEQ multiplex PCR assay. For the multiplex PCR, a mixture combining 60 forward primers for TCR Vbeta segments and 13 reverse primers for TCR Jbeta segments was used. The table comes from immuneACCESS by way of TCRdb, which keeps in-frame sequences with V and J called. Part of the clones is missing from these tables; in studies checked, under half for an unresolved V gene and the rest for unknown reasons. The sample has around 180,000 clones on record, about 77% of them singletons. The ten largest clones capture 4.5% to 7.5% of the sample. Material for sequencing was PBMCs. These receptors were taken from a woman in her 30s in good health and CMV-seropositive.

CDR3 region: CASSLTGNEQFF. The CDR3 nucleotides are TGTGCCAGCAGCTTGACGGGCAATGAGCAGTTCTTC. This chain joins TRBV5-6 and TRBJ2-1; D is undetermined. Deletions cut 1 base from V and 6 bases from J, with 5 bases between. Germline V gives CDR1 SGHDT, CDR2 YYEEEE. The CDR3 spans 12 residues. Variable domain in full (rest from reference TRBV5-6 and TRBJ2-1): DAGVTQSPTHLIKTRGQQVTLRCSPKSGHDTVSWYQQALGQGPQFIFQYYEEEERQRGNFPDRFSGHQFPNYSSELNVNALLLGDSALYLCASSLTGNEQFFGPGTRLTVL.

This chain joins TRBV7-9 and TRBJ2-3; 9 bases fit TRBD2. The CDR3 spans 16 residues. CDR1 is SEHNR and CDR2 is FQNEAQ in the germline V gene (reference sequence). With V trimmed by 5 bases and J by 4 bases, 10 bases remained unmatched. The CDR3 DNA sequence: TGTGCCAGCAGCCGAGCGGGGGGTGGGGCGGCAGATACGCAGTATTTT. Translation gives CASSRAGGGAADTQYF.

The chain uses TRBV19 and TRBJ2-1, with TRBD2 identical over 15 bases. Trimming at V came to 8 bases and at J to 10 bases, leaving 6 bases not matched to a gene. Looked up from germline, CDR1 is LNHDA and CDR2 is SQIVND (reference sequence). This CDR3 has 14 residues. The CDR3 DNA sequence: TGTGCCAGTCGGACTAGCGGGGGGGCTCGAGAGCAGTTCTTC. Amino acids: CASRTSGGAREQFF. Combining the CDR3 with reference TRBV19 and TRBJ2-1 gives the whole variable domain DGGITQSPKYLFRKEGQNVTLSCEQNLNHDAMYWYRQDPGQGLRLIYYSQIVNDFQKGDIAEGYSVSREKKESFPLTVTSAQKNPTAFYLCASRTSGGAREQFFGPGTRLTVL.

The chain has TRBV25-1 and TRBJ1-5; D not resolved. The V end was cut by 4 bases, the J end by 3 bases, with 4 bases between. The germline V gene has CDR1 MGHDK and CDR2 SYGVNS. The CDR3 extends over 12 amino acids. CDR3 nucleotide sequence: TGTGCCAGCAGTGGGGCCAATCAGCCCCAGCATTTT. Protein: CASSGANQPQHF.

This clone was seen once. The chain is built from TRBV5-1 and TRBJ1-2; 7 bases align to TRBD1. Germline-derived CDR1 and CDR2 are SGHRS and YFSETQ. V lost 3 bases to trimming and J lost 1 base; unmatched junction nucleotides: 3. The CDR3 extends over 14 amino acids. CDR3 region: CASSSAGGNYGYTF. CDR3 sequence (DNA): TGCGCCAGCAGCTCCGCAGGGGGTAACTATGGCTACACCTTC.

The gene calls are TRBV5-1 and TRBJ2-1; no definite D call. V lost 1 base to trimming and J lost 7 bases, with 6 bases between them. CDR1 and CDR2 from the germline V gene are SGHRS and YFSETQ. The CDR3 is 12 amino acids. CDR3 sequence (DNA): TGCGCCAGCAGCTTGCGGGTGAATGAGCAGTTCTTC. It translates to CASSLRVNEQFF.

The CDR3 nucleotides read TGTGCCAGCAGCCCCACCGGGACAGGCGATCCTGGCTACACCTTC. Translation gives CASSPTGTGDPGYTF. V and J are TRBV9 and TRBJ1-2; 8 bases are a match to TRBD1. Trimming removed 4 bases from V and 7 bases from J; junction bases left unmatched: 12. Germline V gene lookup returns CDR1 SGDLS and CDR2 YYNGEE. The CDR3 covers 15 residues.

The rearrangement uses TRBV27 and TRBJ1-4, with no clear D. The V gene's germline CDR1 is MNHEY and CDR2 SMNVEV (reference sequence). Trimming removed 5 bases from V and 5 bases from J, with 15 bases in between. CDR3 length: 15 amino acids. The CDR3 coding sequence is TGTGCCAGCAGTCTTTATACGGGTGGCAATGAAAAACTGTTTTTT. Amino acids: CASSLYTGGNEKLFF.

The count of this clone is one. CDR3 amino acids: CASSLQDSAYNEQFF. CDR3 coding DNA: TGTGCCAGCAGCTTGCAGGACAGCGCATACAATGAGCAGTTCTTC. This rearrangement joins TRBV7-8 to TRBJ2-1; a possible D gene is TRBD1 (6 bases). V lost 3 bases and J 4 bases, leaving 13 bases between the germline ends. This CDR3 contains 15 residues. Germline V CDR1 and CDR2: SGHVS, FQNEAQ.

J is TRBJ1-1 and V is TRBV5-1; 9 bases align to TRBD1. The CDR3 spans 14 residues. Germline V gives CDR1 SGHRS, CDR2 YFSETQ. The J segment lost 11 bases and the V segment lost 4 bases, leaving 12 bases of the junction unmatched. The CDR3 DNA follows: TGCGCCAGCAGCGCTGGACAGGGGAAGGTTCCGGCTTTCTTT. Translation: CASSAGQGKVPAFF. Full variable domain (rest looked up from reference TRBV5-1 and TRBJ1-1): KAGVTQTPRYLIKTRGQQVTLSCSPISGHRSVSWYQQTPGQGLQFLFEYFSETQRNKGNFPGRFSGRQFSNSRSEMNVSTLELGDSALYLCASSAGQGKVPAFFGQGTRLTVV.

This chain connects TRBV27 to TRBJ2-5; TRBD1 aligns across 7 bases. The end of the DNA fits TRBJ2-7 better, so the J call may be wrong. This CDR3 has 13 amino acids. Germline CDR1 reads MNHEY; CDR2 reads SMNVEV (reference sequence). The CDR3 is CASSFRHRGEQYF. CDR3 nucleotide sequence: TGTGCCAGCAGTTTCCGTCACAGGGGCGAGCAGTACTTC.

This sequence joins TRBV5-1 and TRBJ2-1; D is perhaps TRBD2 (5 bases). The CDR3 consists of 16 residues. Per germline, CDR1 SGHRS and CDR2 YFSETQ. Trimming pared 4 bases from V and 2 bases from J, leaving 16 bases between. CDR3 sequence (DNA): TGCGCCAGCAGCCGCCTGGGGAGCCCCCCCTACAATGAGCAGTTCTTC. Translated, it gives CASSRLGSPPYNEQFF.

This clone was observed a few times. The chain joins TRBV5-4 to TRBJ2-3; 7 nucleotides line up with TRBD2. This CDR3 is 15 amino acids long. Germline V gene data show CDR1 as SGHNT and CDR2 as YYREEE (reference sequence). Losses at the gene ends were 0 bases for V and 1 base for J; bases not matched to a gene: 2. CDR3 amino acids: CASSLGGGGTDTQYF. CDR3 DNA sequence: TGTGCCAGCAGCTTGGGGGGGGGAGGCACAGATACGCAGTATTTT.

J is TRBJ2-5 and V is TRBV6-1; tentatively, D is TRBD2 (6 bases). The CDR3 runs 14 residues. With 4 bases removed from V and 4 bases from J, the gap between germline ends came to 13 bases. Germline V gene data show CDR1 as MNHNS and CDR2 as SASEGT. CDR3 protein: CASSVLGLIETQYF. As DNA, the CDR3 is TGTGCCAGCAGTGTACTGGGACTGATAGAGACCCAGTACTTC.

This chain's CDR3 is CASSLAGGGSGELFF. CDR3 in DNA: TGTGCCAGCAGCTTAGCGGGGGGAGGGTCCGGGGAGCTGTTTTTT. The genes are TRBV6-5 and TRBJ2-2; 10 bases fit TRBD2. Germline CDR1 reads MNHEY; CDR2 reads SVGAGI. The V and J ends lost 6 bases and 6 bases, in that order; junction bases with no gene match: 7. The CDR3 consists of 15 residues.

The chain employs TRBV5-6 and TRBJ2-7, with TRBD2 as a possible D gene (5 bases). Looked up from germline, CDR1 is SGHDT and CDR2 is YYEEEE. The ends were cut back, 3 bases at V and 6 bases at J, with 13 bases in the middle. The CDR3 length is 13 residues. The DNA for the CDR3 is TGTGCCAGCAGCTACTCCGGGGTATCCGAGCAGTACTTC. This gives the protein CASSYSGVSEQYF.

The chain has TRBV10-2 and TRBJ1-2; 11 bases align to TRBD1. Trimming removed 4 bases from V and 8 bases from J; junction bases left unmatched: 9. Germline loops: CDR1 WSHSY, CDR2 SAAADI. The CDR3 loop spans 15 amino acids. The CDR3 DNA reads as TGCGCCAGCAGTGGAGGACAGGGGGCGATCGGGGGCTACACCTTC. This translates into CASSGGQGAIGGYTF.

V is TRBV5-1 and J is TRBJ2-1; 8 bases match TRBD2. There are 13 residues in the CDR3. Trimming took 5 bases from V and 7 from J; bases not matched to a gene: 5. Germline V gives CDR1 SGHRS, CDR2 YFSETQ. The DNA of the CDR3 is TGCGCCAGCAGAGGGACTAGTTTTAATGAGCAGTTCTTC. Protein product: CASRGTSFNEQFF. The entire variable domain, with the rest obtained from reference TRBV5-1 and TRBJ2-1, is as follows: KAGVTQTPRYLIKTRGQQVTLSCSPISGHRSVSWYQQTPGQGLQFLFEYFSETQRNKGNFPGRFSGRQFSNSRSEMNVSTLELGDSALYLCASRGTSFNEQFFGPGTRLTVL.

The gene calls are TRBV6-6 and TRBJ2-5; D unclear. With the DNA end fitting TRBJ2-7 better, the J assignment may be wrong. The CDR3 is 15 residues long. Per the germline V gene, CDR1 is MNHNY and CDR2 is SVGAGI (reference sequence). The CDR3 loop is CASSFSPLLSYEQYF. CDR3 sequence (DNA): TGTGCCAGCAGTTTTTCCCCCCTGCTCTCCTACGAGCAGTACTTC.

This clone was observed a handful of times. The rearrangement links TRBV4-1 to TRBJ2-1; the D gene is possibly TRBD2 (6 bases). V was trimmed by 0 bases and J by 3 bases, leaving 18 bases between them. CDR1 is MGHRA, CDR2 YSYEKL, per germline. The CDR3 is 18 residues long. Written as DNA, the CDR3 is TGCGCCAGCAGCCAAGATCCCCAGGCCGGGAGATTCTACAATGAGCAGTTCTTC. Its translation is CASSQDPQAGRFYNEQFF.

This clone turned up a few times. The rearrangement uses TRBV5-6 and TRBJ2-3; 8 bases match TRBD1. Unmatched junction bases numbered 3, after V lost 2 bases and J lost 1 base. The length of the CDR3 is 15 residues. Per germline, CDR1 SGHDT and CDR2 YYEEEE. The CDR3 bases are TGTGCCAGCAGCTTACCGGGACAGGGCACAGATACGCAGTATTTT. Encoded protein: CASSLPGQGTDTQYF.

The CDR3 bases are TGTGCCAGCAGCCCGAGAGCTAGCGGGGGTTCCTACAATGAGCAGTTCTTC. Translated, it gives CASSPRASGGSYNEQFF. This chain connects TRBV13 to TRBJ2-1; 10 nucleotides align to TRBD2. The germline V gene has CDR1 PRHDT and CDR2 FYEKMQ (reference sequence). V shed 5 bases, J shed 1 base, and the junction held 8 bases outside the gene matches. The CDR3 is 17 amino acids.

The DNA of the CDR3 is TGTGCCAGCAGCAAGACATATGACTACGAGCAGTACTTC. As protein: CASSKTYDYEQYF. The chain is built from TRBV27 and TRBJ2-7; D gene uncertain. Trimming stripped 6 bases from V and 3 bases from J, with 12 bases between. Germline V CDR1 and CDR2: MNHEY, SMNVEV (reference sequence). The CDR3 sequence is 13 residues long.

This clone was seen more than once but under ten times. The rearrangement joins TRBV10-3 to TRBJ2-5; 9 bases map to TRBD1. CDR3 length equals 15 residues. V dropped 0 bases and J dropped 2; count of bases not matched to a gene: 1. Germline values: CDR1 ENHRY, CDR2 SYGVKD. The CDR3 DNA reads TGTGCCATCAGTGAGTCAGACAGGGGGCAAGAGACCCAGTACTTC. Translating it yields CAISESDRGQETQYF.

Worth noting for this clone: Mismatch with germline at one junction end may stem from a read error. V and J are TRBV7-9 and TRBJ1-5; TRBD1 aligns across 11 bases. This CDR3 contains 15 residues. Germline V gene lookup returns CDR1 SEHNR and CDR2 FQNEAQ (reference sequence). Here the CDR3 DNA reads TGTACCAGCAGTCCGGGACAGGGGGGAAATCAGCCCCAGCATTTT. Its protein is CTSSPGQGGNQPQHF. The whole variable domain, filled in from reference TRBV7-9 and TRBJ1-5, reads DTGVSQNPRHKITKRGQNVTFRCDPISEHNRLYWYRQTLGQGPEFLTYFQNEAQLEKSRLLSDRFSAERPKGSFSTLEIQRTEQGDSAMYLCTSSPGQGGNQPQHFGDGTRLSIL.

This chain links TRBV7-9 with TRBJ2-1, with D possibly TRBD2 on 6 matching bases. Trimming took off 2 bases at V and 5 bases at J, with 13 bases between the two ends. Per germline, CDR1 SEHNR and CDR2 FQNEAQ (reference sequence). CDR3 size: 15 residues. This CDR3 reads CASSLYRGGNNEQFF. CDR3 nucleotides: TGTGCCAGCAGCTTATATCGGGGCGGGAACAATGAGCAGTTCTTC.

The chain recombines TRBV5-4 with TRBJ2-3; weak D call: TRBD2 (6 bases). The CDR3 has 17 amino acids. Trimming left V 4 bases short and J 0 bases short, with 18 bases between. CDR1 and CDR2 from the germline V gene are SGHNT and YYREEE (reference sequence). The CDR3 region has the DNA TGTGCCAGCAGCCCCACCAGGGAGGTCGTAAGCACAGATACGCAGTATTTT. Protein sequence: CASSPTREVVSTDTQYF.

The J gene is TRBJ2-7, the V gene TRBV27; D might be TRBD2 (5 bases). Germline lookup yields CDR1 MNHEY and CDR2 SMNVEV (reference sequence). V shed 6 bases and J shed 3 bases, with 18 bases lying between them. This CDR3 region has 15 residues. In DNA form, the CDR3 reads TGTGCCAGCAGCCCGTTGAGTCTAGCCGACTACGAGCAGTACTTC. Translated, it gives CASSPLSLADYEQYF.

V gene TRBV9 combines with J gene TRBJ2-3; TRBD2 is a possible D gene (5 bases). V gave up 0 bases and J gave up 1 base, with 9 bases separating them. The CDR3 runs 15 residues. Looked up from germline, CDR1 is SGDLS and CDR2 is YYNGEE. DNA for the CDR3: TGTGCCAGCAGCGTAGTTGGTAGCGGCACAGATACGCAGTATTTT. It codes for CASSVVGSGTDTQYF.